The 3 T cell receptor beta chains presented below share a single source sample, sequenced in a study of Graves' ophthalmopathy and Graves' hyperthyroidism. The authors amplified TCR beta CDR3 regions, and they did so from RNA transcripts for repertoire sequencing. Second-round multiplex PCR came after first-round RT-PCR with HTBI primers. A single record per CDR3 protein comes from TCRdb applying MiXCR to the multiplex PCR reads. The table lists 200,000 to 250,000 distinct CDR3 sequences, 20% to 25% of them singletons. Sequenced sample: peripheral blood. The receptors come from a woman between 50 and 59 years old with Graves' ophthalmopathy.

This clonotype was recorded at least ten times. This chain joins TRBV20-1 and TRBJ1-1; D uncertain. The germline gives CDR1 DFQATT, CDR2 SNEGSKA (reference sequence). This CDR3 has 11 residues. V shed 5 bases and J shed 1 base, with 5 bases lying between them. For the CDR3, the DNA is TGCAGTGCTGCAGAGAACACTGAAGCTTTCTTT. It specifies CSAAENTEAFF.

As regards this clonotype: At one boundary the junction diverges from the germline segment, which might be a read error. V gene TRBV5-1 combines with J gene TRBJ1-3; D is perhaps TRBD1 (5 bases). Germline-derived CDR1 and CDR2 are SGHRS and YFSETQ. The CDR3 sequence is 18 residues long. The CDR3 nucleotides read TGCGCCAGCAGCTTGACCTCTCAGGGAAAGCACTCTGAAAACACCATATATTTT. It yields the protein CASSLTSQGKHSENTIYF.

This clonotype has a count of ten or more. The chain is built from TRBV28 and TRBJ2-4; D is ambiguous. V shed 1 base and J shed 9 bases, with 22 bases lying between them. CDR1 and CDR2 from the germline V gene are MDHEN and SYDVKM. This CDR3 is 17 amino acids long. The CDR3 bases are TGTGCCAGCAGTTTATCCCTCTCCAACTCTCTGGTGGGCATTCAGTACTTC. Translating it yields CASSLSLSNSLVGIQYF.